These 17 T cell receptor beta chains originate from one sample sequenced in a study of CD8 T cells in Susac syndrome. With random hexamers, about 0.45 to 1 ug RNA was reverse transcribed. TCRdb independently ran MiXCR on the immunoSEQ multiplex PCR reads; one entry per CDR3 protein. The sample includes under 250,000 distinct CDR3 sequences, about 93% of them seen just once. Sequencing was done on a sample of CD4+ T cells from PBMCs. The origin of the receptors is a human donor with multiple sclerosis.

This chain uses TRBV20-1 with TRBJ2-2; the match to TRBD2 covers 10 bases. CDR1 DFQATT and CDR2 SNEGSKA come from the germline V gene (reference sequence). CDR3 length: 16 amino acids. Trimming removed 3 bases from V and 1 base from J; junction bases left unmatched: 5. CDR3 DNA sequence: TGCAGTGCTAGGCCCGGACTAGCGGAGAACACCGGGGAGCTGTTTTTT. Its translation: CSARPGLAENTGELFF.

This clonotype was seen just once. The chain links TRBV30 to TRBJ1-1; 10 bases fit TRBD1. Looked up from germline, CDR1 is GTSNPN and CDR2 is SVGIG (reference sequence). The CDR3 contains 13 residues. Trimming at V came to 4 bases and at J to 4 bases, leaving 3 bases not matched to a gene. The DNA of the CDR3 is TGTGCCTGGACCCGGGACAGGGGCACTGAAGCTTTCTTT. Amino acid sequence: CAWTRDRGTEAFF.

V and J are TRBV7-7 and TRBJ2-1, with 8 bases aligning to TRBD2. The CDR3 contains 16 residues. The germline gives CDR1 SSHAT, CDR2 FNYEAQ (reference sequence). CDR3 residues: CAISPREGSSYNEQFF. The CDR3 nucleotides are TGTGCTATCTCCCCCCGGGAGGGGAGCTCCTACAATGAGCAGTTCTTC.

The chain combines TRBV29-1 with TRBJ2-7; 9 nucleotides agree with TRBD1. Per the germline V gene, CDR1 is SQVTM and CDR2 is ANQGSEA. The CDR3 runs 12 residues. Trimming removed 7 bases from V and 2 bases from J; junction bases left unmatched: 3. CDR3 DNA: TGCAGCGCCGGGACAGGGACCTACGAGCAGTACTTC. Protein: CSAGTGTYEQYF.

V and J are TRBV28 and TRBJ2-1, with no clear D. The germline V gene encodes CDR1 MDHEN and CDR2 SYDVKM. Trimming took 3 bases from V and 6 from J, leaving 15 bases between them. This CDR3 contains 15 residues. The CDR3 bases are TGTGCCAGCAGTTTTATTCTCCCGGCCAGCAATGAGCAGTTCTTC. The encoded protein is CASSFILPASNEQFF.

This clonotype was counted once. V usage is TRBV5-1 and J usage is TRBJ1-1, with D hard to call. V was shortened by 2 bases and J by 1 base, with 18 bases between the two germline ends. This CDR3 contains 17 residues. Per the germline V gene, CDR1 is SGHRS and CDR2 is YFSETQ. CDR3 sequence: CASSFATGMRPNTEAFF. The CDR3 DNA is TGCGCCAGCAGCTTTGCGACCGGGATGCGGCCGAACACTGAAGCTTTCTTT.

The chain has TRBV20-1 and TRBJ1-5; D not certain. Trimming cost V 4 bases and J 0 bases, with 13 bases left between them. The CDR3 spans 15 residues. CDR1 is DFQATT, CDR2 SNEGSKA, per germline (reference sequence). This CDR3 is CSATGWEDSNQPQHF. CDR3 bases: TGCAGTGCTACCGGCTGGGAGGATAGCAATCAGCCCCAGCATTTT.

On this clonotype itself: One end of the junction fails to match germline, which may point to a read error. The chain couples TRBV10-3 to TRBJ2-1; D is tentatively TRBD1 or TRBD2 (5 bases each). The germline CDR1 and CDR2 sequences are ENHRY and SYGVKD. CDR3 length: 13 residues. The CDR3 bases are TGTGCCATCCGTGAGGGGTTCTCCCCTGAGCAGTTCTTC. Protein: CAIREGFSPEQFF.

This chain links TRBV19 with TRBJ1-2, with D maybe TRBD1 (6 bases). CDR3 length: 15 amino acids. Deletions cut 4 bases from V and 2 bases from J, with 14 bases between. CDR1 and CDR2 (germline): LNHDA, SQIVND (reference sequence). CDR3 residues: CASSKVAGANYGYTF. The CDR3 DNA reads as TGTGCCAGTAGTAAGGTAGCAGGGGCGAACTATGGCTACACCTTC.

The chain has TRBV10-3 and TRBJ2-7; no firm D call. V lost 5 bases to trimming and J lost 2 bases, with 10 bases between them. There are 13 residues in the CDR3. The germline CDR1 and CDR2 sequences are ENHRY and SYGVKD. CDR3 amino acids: CAISRPGAYEQYF. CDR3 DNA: TGTGCCATCAGTCGACCTGGGGCCTACGAGCAGTACTTC.

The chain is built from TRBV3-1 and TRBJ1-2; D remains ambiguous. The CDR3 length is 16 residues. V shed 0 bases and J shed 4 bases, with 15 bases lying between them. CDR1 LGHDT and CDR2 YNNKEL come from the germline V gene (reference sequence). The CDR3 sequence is CASSQDVWGEGYGYTF. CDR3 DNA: TGTGCCAGCAGCCAAGATGTCTGGGGAGAAGGCTATGGCTACACCTTC. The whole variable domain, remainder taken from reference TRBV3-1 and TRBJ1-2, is DTAVSQTPKYLVTQMGNDKSIKCEQNLGHDTMYWYKQDSKKFLKIMFSYNNKELIINETVPNRFSPKSPDKAHLNLHINSLELGDSAVYFCASSQDVWGEGYGYTFGSGTRLTVV.

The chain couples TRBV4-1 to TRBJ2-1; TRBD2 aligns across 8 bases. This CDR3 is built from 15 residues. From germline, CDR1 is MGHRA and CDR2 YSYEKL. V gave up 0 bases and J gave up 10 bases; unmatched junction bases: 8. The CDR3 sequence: CASSQDPGLASEQFF. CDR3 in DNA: TGCGCCAGCAGCCAAGATCCCGGACTAGCAAGCGAGCAGTTCTTC.

The chain's CDR3 is CSARSRGVPLETQYF. The CDR3, as DNA: TGCAGTGCTAGGTCCAGAGGGGTCCCTTTGGAGACCCAGTACTTC. V usage is TRBV20-1 and J usage is TRBJ2-5, with D tentatively TRBD1 or TRBD2 (5 bases each). Germline values: CDR1 DFQATT, CDR2 SNEGSKA (reference sequence). The CDR3 is 15 amino acids. V lost 3 bases, J lost 5 bases, and 19 bases lay in between.

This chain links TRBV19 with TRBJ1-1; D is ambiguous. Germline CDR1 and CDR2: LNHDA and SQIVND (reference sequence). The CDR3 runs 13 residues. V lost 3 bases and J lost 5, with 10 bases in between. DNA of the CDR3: TGTGCCAGTAGTATCGAACCGGAGACTGAAGCTTTCTTT. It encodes CASSIEPETEAFF.

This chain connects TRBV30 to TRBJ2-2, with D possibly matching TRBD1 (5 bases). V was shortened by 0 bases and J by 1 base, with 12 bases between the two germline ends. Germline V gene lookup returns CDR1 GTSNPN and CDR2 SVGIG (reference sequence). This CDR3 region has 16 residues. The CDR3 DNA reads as TGTGCCTGGAGTGTAGAGGCAGGGAAGAACACCGGGGAGCTGTTTTTT. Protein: CAWSVEAGKNTGELFF.

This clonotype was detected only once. CDR3 loop: CASSLPGQTTYGYTF. Here the CDR3 DNA reads TGTGCCAGCAGCCTTCCGGGACAGACGACCTATGGCTACACCTTC. The V call is TRBV3-1, the J call TRBJ1-2; 7 positions match TRBD1. Germline CDR1 reads LGHDT; CDR2 reads YNNKEL (reference sequence). The CDR3 totals 15 residues. J gave up 4 bases and V 4 bases, and 9 bases lay outside the gene matches. Supplemented by reference TRBV3-1 and TRBJ1-2, the full variable domain reads DTAVSQTPKYLVTQMGNDKSIKCEQNLGHDTMYWYKQDSKKFLKIMFSYNNKELIINETVPNRFSPKSPDKAHLNLHINSLELGDSAVYFCASSLPGQTTYGYTFGSGTRLTVV.

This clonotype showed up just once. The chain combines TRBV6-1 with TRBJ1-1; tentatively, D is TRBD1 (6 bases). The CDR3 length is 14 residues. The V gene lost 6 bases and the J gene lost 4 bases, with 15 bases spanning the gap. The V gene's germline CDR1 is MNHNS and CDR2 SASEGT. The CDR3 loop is CASRRTTGPTEAFF. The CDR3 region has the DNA TGTGCCAGCAGACGCACAACAGGGCCCACTGAAGCTTTCTTT.